These 19 T cell receptor beta chains share one sample of origin, sequenced in a study of T-cell memory formation after mild COVID-19. TCRdb redid the calling of the 5' RACE reads with MiXCR, one entry per CDR3 protein. The sample has approximately 350,000 distinct CDR3 sequences, approximately 15% seen once; the top ten hold 22%. Sequenced: PBMCs or a T cell subset sorted from them (not recorded which). The receptors derive from a young man who had mild COVID-19 (a few samples of this study predate the infection). Cell type and time point are not known.

The chain uses TRBV20-1 and TRBJ2-3, with 10 bases that match TRBD1. The CDR3 has 14 amino acids. V trimming: 1 base; J trimming: 4 bases; junction bases outside the gene matches: 2. Germline assignment: CDR1 DFQATT and CDR2 SNEGSKA (reference sequence). As DNA, the CDR3 is TGCAGTGCTAGAGGGGACAGGGGCCCAGATACGCAGTATTTT. Its translation: CSARGDRGPDTQYF.

The rearrangement uses TRBV5-1 and TRBJ2-3, with D tentatively TRBD1 (6 bases). This CDR3 has 15 residues. V lost 0 bases to trimming and J lost 4 bases, with 12 bases between them. Germline-derived CDR1 and CDR2 are SGHRS and YFSETQ. CDR3 in DNA: TGCGCCAGCAGCTTGGACCCAGGGGTTTCAGATACGCAGTATTTT. Residues: CASSLDPGVSDTQYF.

This clonotype was counted between two and nine times. This chain connects TRBV2 to TRBJ2-5; tentatively, D is TRBD2 (6 bases). Looked up from germline, CDR1 is SNHLY and CDR2 is FYNNEI. There are 14 residues in the CDR3. V lost 4 bases, J lost 2 bases, and 11 bases lay in between. The DNA for the CDR3 is TGTGCCAGCAGTGCCGGACTAAGTCAAGAGACCCAGTACTTC. The encoded protein is CASSAGLSQETQYF.

In its sample, this clonotype was seen a few times. The chain employs TRBV7-8 and TRBJ2-5; tentative D call: TRBD2 (6 bases). The length of the CDR3 is 16 residues. Per germline, CDR1 SGHVS and CDR2 FQNEAQ. V gave up 5 bases and J gave up 0 bases, with 16 bases separating them. The CDR3 reads CASSHGTDAYQETQYF. The CDR3 DNA reads TGTGCCAGCAGCCACGGGACTGATGCGTACCAAGAGACCCAGTACTTC.

This clonotype has a count of ten or more. J is TRBJ2-7 and V is TRBV7-9; 7 bases are shared with TRBD1. The CDR3 extends over 15 amino acids. Unmatched junction bases numbered 8, after V lost 1 base and J lost 5 bases. Germline V gives CDR1 SEHNR, CDR2 FQNEAQ (reference sequence). CDR3 amino acids: CASSLERQGDNEQYV. In DNA form, the CDR3 reads TGTGCCAGCAGCTTAGAGAGACAGGGTGATAACGAGCAGTACGTC.

Only a few counts were recorded for this clonotype. The chain employs TRBV20-1 and TRBJ2-5, with TRBD2 matching 9 bases. V trimming: 3 bases; J trimming: 5 bases; junction bases outside the gene matches: 10. CDR1 and CDR2 (germline): DFQATT, SNEGSKA (reference sequence). CDR3 length: 15 residues. The CDR3 nucleotides are TGCAGTGCTAGGGCAGCGGGGGGAATTTGGGAGACCCAGTACTTC. It encodes CSARAAGGIWETQYF.

This clonotype was seen a few times. The genes are TRBV11-2 and TRBJ2-1, with 13 bases lining up with TRBD2. The junction had 8 bases not matched to a gene; V was cut back by 5 bases and J by 7 bases. Germline loops: CDR1 SGHAT, CDR2 FQNNGV. The CDR3 loop spans 16 amino acids. CDR3 in amino acids: CASSKGTSGVRNEQFF. The CDR3 DNA reads as TGTGCCAGCAGCAAGGGGACTAGCGGGGTCCGGAATGAGCAGTTCTTC.

CDR3 nucleotides: TGTGCCAGCAGCCCAAGGTCGGGGGCCCGGAACACCGGGGAGCTGTTTTTT. Translating gives CASSPRSGARNTGELFF. The rearrangement joins TRBV7-2 to TRBJ2-2, with D perhaps matching TRBD1 or TRBD2 (6 bases each). This CDR3 is built from 17 residues. Germline values: CDR1 SGHTA, CDR2 FQGNSA. Trimming took off 5 bases at V and 1 base at J, with 17 bases between the two ends.

Comment on this clonotype: Mismatch with germline at one junction end may stem from a read error. The chain employs TRBV11-2 and TRBJ1-5, with 7 positions matching TRBD1. Germline V lookup: CDR1 SGHAT, CDR2 FQNNGV. The CDR3 is 20 residues long. The CDR3 DNA reads as TGTGCCAGCAGCTTATACATTTCAGGGACAGCCTGGGATAGCAATAAGCCCCAGCATTTT. Amino acids: CASSLYISGTAWDSNKPQHF. The whole variable domain, filled in from reference TRBV11-2 and TRBJ1-5, reads EAGVAQSPRYKIIEKRQSVAFWCNPISGHATLYWYQQILGQGPKLLIQFQNNGVVDDSQLPKDRFSAERLKGVDSTLKIQPAKLEDSAVYLCASSLYISGTAWDSNKPQHFGDGTRLSIL.

This clonotype was counted between two and nine times. The rearrangement links TRBV19 to TRBJ1-3; 8 positions match TRBD1. V lost 6 bases to trimming and J lost 0 bases; unmatched junction nucleotides: 10. The CDR3 sequence is 17 residues long. Germline assignment: CDR1 LNHDA and CDR2 SQIVND (reference sequence). In nucleotides, the CDR3 is TGTGCCAGTAGCACCGACGGACAGGGAAACTCTGGAAACACCATATATTTT. This codes for CASSTDGQGNSGNTIYF. Combining the CDR3 with reference TRBV19 and TRBJ1-3 gives the whole variable domain DGGITQSPKYLFRKEGQNVTLSCEQNLNHDAMYWYRQDPGQGLRLIYYSQIVNDFQKGDIAEGYSVSREKKESFPLTVTSAQKNPTAFYLCASSTDGQGNSGNTIYFGEGSWLTVV.

The chain joins TRBV9 to TRBJ2-3, with D perhaps assigned TRBD1 or TRBD2 (6 bases each). The CDR3 length is 17 residues. V gave up 4 bases and J gave up 2 bases, with 20 bases separating them. The germline V gene encodes CDR1 SGDLS and CDR2 YYNGEE. Here the CDR3 reads CASSIKGGTFSTDTQYF. The DNA for the CDR3 is TGTGCCAGCAGCATCAAAGGGGGGACATTCTCCACAGATACGCAGTATTTT.

This clonotype was counted only a few times. The rearrangement uses TRBV5-1 and TRBJ2-1, with D possibly TRBD2 on 7 matching bases. The CDR3 runs 15 residues. Trimming shortened V by 3 bases and J by 5 bases, and 15 bases separated the two germline ends. Germline V CDR1 and CDR2: SGHRS, YFSETQ. CDR3 bases: TGCGCCAGCAGCTCCCAAGGGGGGGTTAACAATGAGCAGTTCTTC. This encodes CASSSQGGVNNEQFF.

In its sample, this clonotype was seen a few times. This chain connects TRBV20-1 to TRBJ2-7; D not certain. The CDR3 spans 13 residues. Germline V gene data show CDR1 as DFQATT and CDR2 as SNEGSKA (reference sequence). V was trimmed by 4 bases and J by 0 bases, leaving 10 bases between them. CDR3: CSANDSPSYEQYF. CDR3 nucleotides: TGCAGTGCTAACGACTCGCCCTCCTACGAGCAGTACTTC.

This clonotype was seen repeatedly, ten times or more. The J gene is TRBJ1-3, the V gene TRBV4-3; D gene uncertain. V dropped 1 base and J dropped 3 bases, with 7 bases sitting between them. The CDR3 is 14 amino acids. CDR1 LGHNA and CDR2 YSLEER come from the germline V gene. CDR3 in DNA: TGCGCCAGCAGCCAAGTTTACGGTGGAAACACCATATATTTT. It specifies CASSQVYGGNTIYF.

The sample holds many counts of this clonotype. The V call is TRBV11-2, the J call TRBJ2-3; 7 positions match TRBD1. Germline CDR1 SGHAT, CDR2 FQNNGV. The CDR3 runs to 14 residues. Trimming at V came to 5 bases and at J to 4 bases, leaving 6 bases not matched to a gene. The CDR3 DNA is TGTGCCAGCAGCCAAGTAGGGGGCCCAGATACGCAGTATTTT. Translated: CASSQVGGPDTQYF.

The rearrangement uses TRBV4-2 and TRBJ1-4; possible D gene TRBD1, 6 bases. CDR1 is LGHNA and CDR2 is YNFKEQ in the germline V gene. Trimming took 0 bases from V and 7 from J, leaving 15 bases between them. The CDR3 has 16 residues. CDR3 in DNA: TGTGCCAGCAGCCAAGAAAGGAGAGGGGGGTCTGAAAAACTGTTTTTT. Translated: CASSQERRGGSEKLFF.

In DNA, the CDR3 is TGTGCCAGCAGAGGCTATACGGATGAGCAGTTCTTC. This gives the protein CASRGYTDEQFF. The chain has TRBV2 and TRBJ2-1; D remains unclear. CDR3 length: 12 amino acids. Germline CDR1 SNHLY, CDR2 FYNNEI. V was cut by 6 bases and J by 8 bases, with 11 bases left in between.

The chain employs TRBV29-1 and TRBJ2-7; 12 bases agree with TRBD1. In germline, CDR1 is SQVTM, CDR2 ANQGSEA. The CDR3 has 14 amino acids. J was trimmed by 5 bases and V by 4 bases; bases with no gene match: 6. CDR3 in amino acids: CSVVWDRGLNEQYF. In DNA form, the CDR3 reads TGCAGCGTTGTTTGGGACAGGGGGCTCAACGAGCAGTACTTC.

This clonotype was found a few times. J is TRBJ2-1 and V is TRBV25-1, with no clear D. Trimming removed 1 base from V and 5 bases from J, with 3 bases in between. The CDR3 consists of 12 residues. The germline V gene has CDR1 MGHDK and CDR2 SYGVNS. The DNA for the CDR3 is TGTGCCAGCAGTGAATTGAACAATGAGCAGTTCTTC. Translated, it gives CASSELNNEQFF. The full variable domain, its missing parts supplied by reference TRBV25-1 and TRBJ2-1, is EADIYQTPRYLVIGTGKKITLECSQTMGHDKMYWYQQDPGMELHLIHYSYGVNSTEKGDLSSESTVSRIRTEHFPLTLESARPSHTSQYLCASSELNNEQFFGPGTRLTVL.